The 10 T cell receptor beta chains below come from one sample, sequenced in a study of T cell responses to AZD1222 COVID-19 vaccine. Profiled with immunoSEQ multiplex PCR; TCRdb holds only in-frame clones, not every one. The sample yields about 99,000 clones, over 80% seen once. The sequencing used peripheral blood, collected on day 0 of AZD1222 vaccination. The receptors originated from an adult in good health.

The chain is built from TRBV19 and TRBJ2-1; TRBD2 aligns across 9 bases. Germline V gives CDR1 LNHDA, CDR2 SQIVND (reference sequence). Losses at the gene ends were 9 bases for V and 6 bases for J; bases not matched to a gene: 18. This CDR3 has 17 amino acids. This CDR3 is CARVGGAGGPNPNEQFF. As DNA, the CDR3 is TGTGCCAGGGTCGGAGGGGCGGGAGGGCCTAATCCCAATGAGCAGTTCTTC.

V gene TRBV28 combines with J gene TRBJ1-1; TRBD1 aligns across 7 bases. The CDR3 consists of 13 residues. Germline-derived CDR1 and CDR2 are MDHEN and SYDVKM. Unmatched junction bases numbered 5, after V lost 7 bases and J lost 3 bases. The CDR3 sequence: CASTGDRYTEAFF. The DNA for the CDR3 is TGTGCCAGCACCGGGGACAGATACACTGAAGCTTTCTTT.

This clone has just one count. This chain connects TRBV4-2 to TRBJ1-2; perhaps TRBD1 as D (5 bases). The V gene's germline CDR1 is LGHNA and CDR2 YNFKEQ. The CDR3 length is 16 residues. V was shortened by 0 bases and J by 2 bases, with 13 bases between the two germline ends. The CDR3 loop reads CASSQDFRDRNYGYTF. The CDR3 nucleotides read TGTGCCAGCAGCCAAGATTTCCGAGACAGAAACTATGGCTACACCTTC.

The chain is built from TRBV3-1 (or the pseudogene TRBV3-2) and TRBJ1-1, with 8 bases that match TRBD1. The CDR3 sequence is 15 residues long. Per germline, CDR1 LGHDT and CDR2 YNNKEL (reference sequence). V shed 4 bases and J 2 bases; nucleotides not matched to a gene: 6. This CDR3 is CASSPRDRLNTEAFF. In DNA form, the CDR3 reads TGTGCCAGCAGCCCCCGGGACAGGCTAAACACTGAAGCTTTCTTT.

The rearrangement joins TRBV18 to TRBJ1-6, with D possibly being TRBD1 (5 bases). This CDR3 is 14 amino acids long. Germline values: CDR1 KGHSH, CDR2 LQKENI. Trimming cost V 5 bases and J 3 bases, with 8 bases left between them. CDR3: CASSEDNYNSPLHF. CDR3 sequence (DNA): TGTGCCAGCTCAGAGGACAACTATAATTCACCCCTCCACTTT.

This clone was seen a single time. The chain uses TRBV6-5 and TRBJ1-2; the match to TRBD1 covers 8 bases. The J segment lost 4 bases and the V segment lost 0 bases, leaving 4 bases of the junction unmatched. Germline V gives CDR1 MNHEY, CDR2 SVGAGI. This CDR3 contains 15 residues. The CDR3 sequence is CASSYSLTGGYGYTF. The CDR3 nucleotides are TGTGCCAGCAGTTACTCTCTAACAGGGGGCTATGGCTACACCTTC.

CDR3 in DNA: TGTGCCAGCAGTGATCCTGGGGGCATACGGGGAGATACGCAGTATTTT. Translating it yields CASSDPGGIRGDTQYF. This chain connects TRBV25-1 to TRBJ2-3; D possibly corresponds to TRBD1 (6 bases). V was shortened by 3 bases and J by 5 bases, with 18 bases between the two germline ends. Germline assignment: CDR1 MGHDK and CDR2 SYGVNS. This CDR3 has 16 amino acids.

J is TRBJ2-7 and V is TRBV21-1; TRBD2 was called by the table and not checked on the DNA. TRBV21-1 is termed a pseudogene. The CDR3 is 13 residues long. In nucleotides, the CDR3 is TGTGCCAGCAGCAAAGCGCGGGGAAACGAGCAGTACTTC. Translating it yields CASSKARGNEQYF.

DNA for the CDR3: TGTGCCAGCTCACTAAGGGGGACAGTATACGAGCAGTACTTC. Protein: CASSLRGTVYEQYF. The chain joins TRBV18 to TRBJ2-7; 7 nucleotides line up with TRBD1. The junction had 7 bases not matched to a gene; V was cut back by 4 bases and J by 4 bases. CDR1 is KGHSH and CDR2 is LQKENI in the germline V gene. CDR3 length: 14 amino acids.

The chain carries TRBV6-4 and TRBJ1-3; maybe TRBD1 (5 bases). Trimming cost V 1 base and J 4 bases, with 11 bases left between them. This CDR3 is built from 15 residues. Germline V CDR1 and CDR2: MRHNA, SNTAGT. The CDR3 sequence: CASSDLGRVGNTIYF. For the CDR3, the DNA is TGTGCCAGCAGTGACTTGGGCAGGGTGGGAAACACCATATATTTT.